Listed here are 31 T cell receptor beta chains from one sample, sequenced in a study of regulatory T cells in long-lasting Graves disease. To make TCR beta libraries, researchers used iRepertoire HTBI primers and Arm-PCR of CDR3 regions. One entry per CDR3 protein, called by TCRdb with MiXCR from the multiplex PCR reads. The sample holds roughly 500,000 distinct CDR3 sequences, about 13% seen once. The time point: newly diagnosed GD, antithyroid drugs for less than 3 months. PBMC RNA was the source of the TCR library. This sample also belongs to another study, concerning T cells in Graves' hyperthyroidism and ophthalmopathy.

The sample in question was peripheral blood mononuclear cells (PBMCs), obtained at new diagnosis, from a patient treated with antithyroid drugs. Receptor source: a man aged 25-40 years with Graves disease.

This clonotype was detected many times. V and J are TRBV10-3 and TRBJ1-4; D is perhaps TRBD1 (5 bases). Trimming stripped 6 bases from V and 7 bases from J, with 9 bases between. Germline lookup yields CDR1 ENHRY and CDR2 SYGVKD. CDR3 length: 12 amino acids. As DNA, the CDR3 is TGTGCCATCAGGGGGCAGGGTGAAAAACTGTTTTTT. Protein product: CAIRGQGEKLFF.

A few counts support this clonotype. This chain connects TRBV6-2 or TRBV6-3 to TRBJ2-3, with a tentative D call TRBD2 (6 bases). This CDR3 is built from 13 residues. CDR1 MNHEY and CDR2 SVGEGT come from the germline V gene. V lost 2 bases and J lost 7, with 10 bases in between. CDR3 loop: CASSYPGEHTQYF. CDR3 bases: TGTGCCAGCAGTTACCCGGGAGAACATACGCAGTATTTT.

The chain uses TRBV27 and TRBJ2-7; the match to TRBD2 covers 10 bases. This CDR3 has 17 residues. Germline CDR1 and CDR2: MNHEY and SMNVEV (reference sequence). The V and J ends lost 6 bases and 4 bases, in that order; junction bases with no gene match: 15. The CDR3 spells CASREPGLAKVTYEQYF. The CDR3 DNA is TGTGCCAGCAGAGAACCGGGACTAGCGAAGGTCACTTACGAGCAGTACTTC.

This clonotype came up many times. This rearrangement joins TRBV7-3 to TRBJ2-7; the match to TRBD2 covers 11 bases. V lost 5 bases, J lost 2 bases, and 5 bases stayed unmatched. This CDR3 has 15 amino acids. Germline CDR1 and CDR2: SGHTA and FQGTGA. The CDR3 loop reads CASSPGLAEPYEQYF. The CDR3 DNA follows: TGTGCCAGCAGCCCGGGACTAGCGGAACCCTACGAGCAGTACTTC.

This clonotype was observed many times. The chain joins TRBV20-1 to TRBJ2-7; 10 bases fit TRBD1. Trimming cost V 6 bases and J 5 bases; bases outside gene matches: 10. The CDR3 sequence is 14 residues long. The germline gives CDR1 DFQATT, CDR2 SNEGSKA (reference sequence). For the CDR3, the DNA is TGCAGTGCCGTATCGACAGGGGGCGGGCACGAGCAGTACTTC. Its protein is CSAVSTGGGHEQYF.

In regard to this clonotype: This may come from a read error, since a much larger clone is one base off. The chain recombines TRBV30 with TRBJ2-1; possibly TRBD1 or TRBD2 for D (5 bases each). Germline V gives CDR1 GTSNPN, CDR2 SVGIG (reference sequence). V lost 5 bases and J 8 bases, leaving 13 bases between the germline ends. The CDR3 totals 12 residues. The CDR3 DNA reads TGTGCCTGGGGGGCAGGGACCCATGAGCAGTTCTTC. Protein sequence: CAWGAGTHEQFF.

This clonotype has more than one count but fewer than ten. The chain couples TRBV5-1 to TRBJ2-7; either TRBD1 or TRBD2 may supply D (6 bases each). This CDR3 spans 16 amino acids. Germline lookup yields CDR1 SGHRS and CDR2 YFSETQ. V was trimmed by 0 bases and J by 6 bases, leaving 19 bases between them. CDR3 in DNA: TGCGCCAGCAGCTTGGGGGGACAACCGGGGACTCTCGAGCAGTACTTC. Amino acids: CASSLGGQPGTLEQYF. The variable domain in full, completed from reference TRBV5-1 and TRBJ2-7, reads KAGVTQTPRYLIKTRGQQVTLSCSPISGHRSVSWYQQTPGQGLQFLFEYFSETQRNKGNFPGRFSGRQFSNSRSEMNVSTLELGDSALYLCASSLGGQPGTLEQYFGPGTRLTVT.

This clonotype was counted at least ten times. V usage is TRBV20-1 and J usage is TRBJ1-5; no clear D gene. Germline CDR1 DFQATT, CDR2 SNEGSKA (reference sequence). V gave up 1 base and J gave up 4 bases, with 11 bases separating them. The CDR3 sequence is 14 residues long. The CDR3 sequence is CSARVLVGNQPQHF. CDR3 nucleotides: TGCAGTGCTAGAGTATTAGTCGGAAATCAGCCCCAGCATTTT.

The chain is built from TRBV7-9 and TRBJ2-7; TRBD2 matches at 8 bases. The CDR3 has 17 residues. After removal of 3 bases from V and 3 bases from J, the junction contained 13 bases not matched to a gene. Germline loops: CDR1 SEHNR, CDR2 FQNEAQ (reference sequence). CDR3 sequence reads: CASSLGSGGFDSYEQYF. CDR3 nucleotides: TGTGCCAGCAGCTTGGGGAGCGGGGGTTTCGATAGCTACGAGCAGTACTTC.

This clonotype occurred a few times. The chain uses TRBV7-9 and TRBJ2-7; TRBD2 matches at 9 bases. The trim removed 2 bases at V and 4 bases at J, leaving 6 bases unmatched. CDR3 size: 15 residues. Looked up from germline, CDR1 is SEHNR and CDR2 is FQNEAQ (reference sequence). CDR3 amino acids: CASSLTPAGGYEQYF. In nucleotides, the CDR3 is TGTGCCAGCAGCTTAACTCCAGCGGGAGGTTACGAGCAGTACTTC.

The V call is TRBV11-2, the J call TRBJ2-1; tentative D call: TRBD1 (6 bases). The V gene lost 8 bases and the J gene lost 10 bases, with 12 bases spanning the gap. The CDR3 has 11 residues. Germline CDR1 SGHAT, CDR2 FQNNGV. CDR3 in DNA: TGTGCCAGCTCAGGGGCCCGGGAGCAGTTCTTC. It specifies CASSGAREQFF.

The rearrangement joins TRBV19 to TRBJ1-1; the D gene is possibly TRBD1 (6 bases). Trimming shortened V by 3 bases and J by 10 bases, and 18 bases separated the two germline ends. The CDR3 extends over 14 amino acids. Germline loops: CDR1 LNHDA, CDR2 SQIVND (reference sequence). The CDR3 nucleotides are TGTGCCAGTAGTATTAGTGGGAACAGGGCTGGAGCTTTCTTT. Protein sequence: CASSISGNRAGAFF. The full variable domain, its missing parts supplied by reference TRBV19 and TRBJ1-1, is DGGITQSPKYLFRKEGQNVTLSCEQNLNHDAMYWYRQDPGQGLRLIYYSQIVNDFQKGDIAEGYSVSREKKESFPLTVTSAQKNPTAFYLCASSISGNRAGAFFGQGTRLTVV.

Remarks on this clonotype: A much larger clone lies one base from this, so it may be a read error. The chain carries TRBV7-3 and TRBJ2-7, with 9 positions matching TRBD1. The length of the CDR3 is 14 residues. Germline CDR1 SGHTA, CDR2 FQGTGA. Trimming removed 8 bases from V and 7 bases from J; junction bases left unmatched: 12. The CDR3 nucleotides are TGTGCCAGCGGCCAAGGCGGACAGGGGCATGAGCAGTACTTC. This codes for CASGQGGQGHEQYF.

Note on this clonotype: This sequence may be a read error, since a much larger clone differs from it by one base. The conserved final phenylalanine or tryptophan is absent from the CDR3, which likely points to a read error. The V gene is TRBV30, the J gene TRBJ2-7; the D is unclear. The V and J ends lost 4 bases and 3 bases respectively, with 16 bases between them. The CDR3 has 14 amino acids. Per the germline V gene, CDR1 is GTSNPN and CDR2 is SVGIG (reference sequence). The CDR3, as DNA: TGTGCCTGGACCATAGGGCCCCGCGACTACGAGCAGTACCTC. As protein: CAWTIGPRDYEQYL.

This clonotype was found many times. The chain is built from TRBV11-2 and TRBJ2-1; D not certain. Trimming shortened V by 3 bases and J by 8 bases, and 8 bases separated the two germline ends. The V gene's germline CDR1 is SGHAT and CDR2 FQNNGV. The CDR3 contains 12 residues. CDR3 in DNA: TGTGCCAGCAGCTTTAACAGCGATGAGCAGTTCTTC. Translating gives CASSFNSDEQFF.

This clonotype was picked up a small number of times. This may be a read error: a much more frequent sequence differs by one nucleotide. The chain combines TRBV29-1 with TRBJ2-1; 7 bases map to TRBD1. Germline-derived CDR1 and CDR2 are SQVTM and ANQGSEA. V lost 7 bases, J lost 6 bases, and 9 bases stayed unmatched. This CDR3 comprises 13 residues. This CDR3 is CSGWDSPFNEQFF. The CDR3 DNA sequence: TGCAGCGGCTGGGACAGTCCCTTCAATGAGCAGTTCTTC.

Note on this clonotype: Since a much larger clone is just one base distant, this may be a read error. The genes are TRBV24-1 and TRBJ2-1, with 9 bases fitting TRBD2. The CDR3 sequence is 14 residues long. Germline lookup yields CDR1 KGHDR and CDR2 SFDVKD. The CDR3 nucleotides read TGTCCCACCAGTAGCGGGAGCTCCTACAATGAGCAGTTCTTC. It is translated as CPTSSGSSYNEQFF.

The chain combines TRBV11-1 with TRBJ2-7, with TRBD1 identical over 10 bases. The junction had 8 bases not matched to a gene; V was cut back by 4 bases and J by 5 bases. Germline V gene lookup returns CDR1 SGHAT and CDR2 FQDESV (reference sequence). There are 15 residues in the CDR3. Written as DNA, the CDR3 is TGTGCCAGCAGCTCGACCGGGACAGGGGACCACGAGCAGTACTTC. It translates to CASSSTGTGDHEQYF. The full variable domain, in which reference TRBV11-1 and TRBJ2-7 provide the parts outside the CDR3, is EAEVAQSPRYKITEKSQAVAFWCDPISGHATLYWYRQILGQGPELLVQFQDESVVDDSQLPKDRFSAERLKGVDSTLKIQPAELGDSAMYLCASSSTGTGDHEQYFGPGTRLTVT.

This clonotype was seen repeatedly, ten times or more. J is TRBJ2-7 and V is TRBV20-1, with D maybe TRBD1 (6 bases). Germline V gene sequence: CDR1 DFQATT, CDR2 SNEGSKA (reference sequence). Trimming shortened V by 3 bases and J by 0 bases, and 9 bases separated the two germline ends. This CDR3 is 13 amino acids long. The CDR3 here is CSARDSLSYEQYF. CDR3 DNA: TGCAGTGCTAGGGACAGCCTCTCCTACGAGCAGTACTTC.

Note on this clonotype: This may stem from a read error, because a much larger clone lies one nucleotide away. The V and J genes are TRBV19 and TRBJ2-3; 8 nucleotides agree with TRBD1. Germline V lookup: CDR1 LNHDA, CDR2 SQIVND (reference sequence). CDR3 size: 15 residues. CDR3 sequence (DNA): TGTGCCGGTAGTGGGAGACAGGGGTCTCTGGATACGCAGTATTTT. It specifies CAGSGRQGSLDTQYF.

This clonotype came up a few times. The J gene is TRBJ1-5, the V gene TRBV12-3 or TRBV12-4; 10 nucleotides agree with TRBD1. CDR3 size: 15 residues. V trimming: 4 bases; J trimming: 5 bases; junction bases outside the gene matches: 5. In nucleotides, the CDR3 is TGTGCCAGCAGTTCACGGACAGGGGGTCATCAGCCCCAGCATTTT. Residues: CASSSRTGGHQPQHF.

This clonotype turned up a few times. The J gene is TRBJ2-3, the V gene TRBV24-1; D may be TRBD1 (6 bases). Germline CDR1 KGHDR, CDR2 SFDVKD. V lost 5 bases and J 0 bases, leaving 14 bases between the germline ends. This CDR3 spans 16 amino acids. The CDR3 protein is CATSALDSTSTDTQYF. The CDR3 region has the DNA TGTGCCACCAGTGCCCTGGACAGCACTAGCACAGATACGCAGTATTTT.

This chain connects TRBV5-1 to TRBJ2-7, with 7 bases aligning to TRBD2. Germline-derived CDR1 and CDR2 are SGHRS and YFSETQ. After removal of 0 bases from V and 9 bases from J, the junction contained 12 bases not matched to a gene. The CDR3 contains 15 residues. CDR3 coding DNA: TGCGCCAGCAGCTTGGTCGAAGCGGGGAGTACGAGGCAGTACTTC. This translates into CASSLVEAGSTRQYF.

This clonotype has ten or more counts. This chain connects TRBV6-1 to TRBJ2-3; D remains ambiguous. This CDR3 spans 13 amino acids. V was pared by 6 bases and J by 0 bases, with 7 bases between. Germline CDR1 and CDR2: MNHNS and SASEGT. This CDR3 is CASRQPSTDTQYF. CDR3 bases: TGTGCCAGCAGACAGCCTAGCACAGATACGCAGTATTTT.

The rearrangement links TRBV7-2 to TRBJ2-5; possibly TRBD2 for D (6 bases). Germline V gene data show CDR1 as SGHTA and CDR2 as FQGNSA. Trimming shortened V by 5 bases and J by 5 bases, and 24 bases separated the two germline ends. CDR3 length: 17 residues. CDR3 DNA sequence: TGTGCCAGCAGCCTAAATAGGAGGGAGGTCGCAAGGGAGACCCAGTACTTC. Translated: CASSLNRREVARETQYF.

The V and J genes are TRBV18 and TRBJ2-3, with 8 bases identical to TRBD1. The CDR3 is 16 residues long. The germline V gene has CDR1 KGHSH and CDR2 LQKENI. V trimming: 4 bases; J trimming: 6 bases; junction bases outside the gene matches: 12. The CDR3: CASSQQDRVRGDTQYF. CDR3 in DNA: TGTGCCAGCTCACAACAGGACAGGGTGAGAGGTGATACGCAGTATTTT.

This clonotype has a count of ten or more. V usage is TRBV20-1 and J usage is TRBJ2-3; 9 positions agree with TRBD1. This CDR3 is 15 amino acids long. Trimming cost V 0 bases and J 2 bases; bases outside gene matches: 3. Germline V lookup: CDR1 DFQATT, CDR2 SNEGSKA (reference sequence). DNA for the CDR3: TGCAGTGCTAGAGATTGGGACAGGGACACAGATACGCAGTATTTT. It translates to CSARDWDRDTDTQYF.

The J gene is TRBJ1-2, the V gene TRBV19; possibly TRBD1 for D (5 bases). The CDR3 has 15 amino acids. Germline loops: CDR1 LNHDA, CDR2 SQIVND (reference sequence). V was clipped by 5 bases and J by 0 bases, with 13 bases between them. The CDR3 region has the DNA TGTGCCAGTAGTGCCTGGGACCGAGCTAACTATGGCTACACCTTC. Its translation: CASSAWDRANYGYTF.

This clonotype was found a few times. The genes are TRBV24-1 and TRBJ2-2; 7 bases map to TRBD2. Trimming cost V 4 bases and J 4 bases; bases outside gene matches: 17. CDR1 KGHDR and CDR2 SFDVKD come from the germline V gene. CDR3 length: 19 amino acids. CDR3: CATSESPGLPGGVTGELFF. CDR3 DNA: TGTGCCACCAGTGAATCCCCGGGACTACCGGGGGGAGTCACCGGGGAGCTGTTTTTT.

This clonotype showed up many times. The chain joins TRBV27 to TRBJ2-2; 8 bases match TRBD2. Germline-derived CDR1 and CDR2 are MNHEY and SMNVEV (reference sequence). The junction had 14 bases not matched to a gene; V was cut back by 2 bases and J by 6 bases. This CDR3 contains 18 residues. In DNA, the CDR3 is TGTGCCAGCAGTTTAGGTCTTCCACGGGAGGGGATCGCCGGGGAGCTGTTTTTT. Residues: CASSLGLPREGIAGELFF.

The sample holds many counts of this clonotype. The rearrangement uses TRBV24-1 and TRBJ2-1; D perhaps matches TRBD2 (5 bases). In germline, CDR1 is KGHDR, CDR2 SFDVKD. V was trimmed by 3 bases and J by 0 bases, leaving 8 bases between them. This CDR3 is 15 amino acids long. The CDR3 reads CATSDSGNSYNEQFF. In DNA, the CDR3 is TGTGCCACCAGTGATAGCGGCAACTCCTACAATGAGCAGTTCTTC.